This is a list of T cell receptor beta chains from one sample in a study of siplizumab effects on memory and regulatory T cells. The repertoire was sequenced with immunoSEQ multiplex PCR; TCRdb's copy has only in-frame clones and lacks some. This table holds some 97,000 clones, around 93% found once. Sequences were obtained from non-Treg CD4+ T cells sorted from blood. Receptor source: a human donor in good health. The CDR3 runs from the conserved cysteine through the conserved F or W. D genes are given only for firm matches. Clone size is not always given. Where it is, it says once, few, many or a class for expanded clones.

d_gene | j_gene | abundance | v_gene | len | CDR3nt | CDR3aa
. | TRBJ2-1 | . | TRBV5-4 | 16 | TGTGCCAGCAGCTGGGGACTTCAAAGCTCCTACAATGAGCAGTTCTTC | CASSWGLQSSYNEQFF
TRBD1 | TRBJ1-4 | . | TRBV7-9 | 14 | TGTGCCAGCAGCCATACAGGGGAGAATGAAAAACTGTTTTTT | CASSHTGENEKLFF
. | TRBJ2-7 | . | TRBV5-8 | 14 | TGTGCCAGCAGCCGAGGGACAAACTCCTACGAGCAGTACTTC | CASSRGTNSYEQYF
. | TRBJ1-3 | . | TRBV7-3 | 16 | TGTGCCAGCAGCTTTATCAGGGCGATCTCTGGAAACACCATATATTTT | CASSFIRAISGNTIYF
TRBD1 | TRBJ2-2 | . | TRBV5-1 | 16 | TGCGCCAGCAGCGTCGGACAGGGGGCGAGCACCGGGGAGCTGTTTTTT | CASSVGQGASTGELFF
TRBD1 | TRBJ2-7 | . | TRBV5-1 | 15 | TGCGCCAGCAGGAGGGGGACAGAGGGCACCTACGAGCAGTACTTC | CASRRGTEGTYEQYF
. | TRBJ2-7 | . | TRBV13 | 16 | TGTGCCAGCAGCCCTAGGCCGCTAGCGACCTCCTACGAGCAGTACTTC | CASSPRPLATSYEQYF
. | TRBJ1-1 | . | TRBV4-1 | 14 | TGCGCCAGCAGCCCGACGGGACCGGGCACTGAAGCTTTCTTT | CASSPTGPGTEAFF
TRBD1 | TRBJ1-1 | . | TRBV27 | 14 | TGTGCCAGCAGTCCCAACGACAGGGCCTCTGAAGCTTTCTTT | CASSPNDRASEAFF
. | TRBJ2-1 | . | TRBV7-3 | 13 | TGTGCCAGCAGCTTAACAGGGTACAATGAGCAGTTCTTC | CASSLTGYNEQFF
. | TRBJ1-2 | . | TRBV25-1 | 11 | TGTGCCAGCAGTGAATATGATGGCTACACCTTC | CASSEYDGYTF
TRBD2 | TRBJ2-7 | . | TRBV19 | 14 | TGTGCCAGTAGTATAACGGGAGGGCCCTACGAGCAGTACTTC | CASSITGGPYEQYF
. | TRBJ1-1 | once | TRBV15 | 15 | TGTGCCACCAGCAGAGTCAAGGGTCCGCTGGGTGAAGCTTTCTTT | CATSRVKGPLGEAFF
TRBD2 | TRBJ2-5 | . | TRBV12-5 | 15 | TGTGCTAGTGGTTCTAGCGGGAGGACCCAAGAGACCCAGTACTTC | CASGSSGRTQETQYF
TRBD1 | TRBJ2-5 | . | TRBV29-1 | 15 | TGCAGCGTTCTCGCGCGGGACAGGGAACGAGAGACCCAGTACTTC | CSVLARDRERETQYF
. | TRBJ2-3 | once | TRBV18 | 12 | TGTGCCAGCTCACCGAGCACAGATACGCAGTATTTT | CASSPSTDTQYF
TRBD1 | TRBJ1-1 | . | TRBV29-1 | 13 | TGCAGCGTTGATAACAGGGGAGGAACTGAAGCTTTCTTT | CSVDNRGGTEAFF
TRBD2 | TRBJ2-7 | . | TRBV18 | 15 | TGTGCCAGCTCACCCGGGGTAGCGGGTTCCTACGAGCAGTACTTC | CASSPGVAGSYEQYF
TRBD1 | TRBJ1-1 | . | TRBV7-9 | 14 | TGTGCCAGCAGCCCGGGACAGCTGAACACTGAAGCTTTCTTT | CASSPGQLNTEAFF
. | TRBJ1-3 | . | TRBV21-1 | 19 | TGTGCCAGCAGCAAAGATTGGTCCCGGGGCCAGGGGGACGGAAACACCATATATTTT | CASSKDWSRGQGDGNTIYF
TRBD2 | TRBJ2-2 | . | TRBV7-6 | 16 | TGTGCCAGCAGCTTAGCGCGCGGGAGAGGCGCCGGGGAGCTGTTTTTT | CASSLARGRGAGELFF
. | TRBJ1-4 | . | TRBV10-1 | 17 | TGCGCCAGCAGTGAAGGAATTATGGCGGGGGGAGAGGAAAAACTGTTTTTT | CASSEGIMAGGEEKLFF
. | TRBJ2-1 | . | TRBV5-5 | 15 | TGTGCCAGCAGCACTCTTAGCGGAACTGGGGATGAGCAGTTCTTC | CASSTLSGTGDEQFF
. | TRBJ2-5 | . | TRBV2 | 15 | TGTGCCAGCACCACCCTCAGGGGTGTTGCGGAGACCCAGTACTTC | CASTTLRGVAETQYF
. | TRBJ2-5 | . | TRBV2 | 12 | TGTGCCAGCAGTGAAATCCAAGAGACCCAGTACTTC | CASSEIQETQYF
. | TRBJ2-3 | . | TRBV5-1 | 15 | TGCGCCAGCAGCTTGGAGGGTTTTGGCACAGATACGCAGTATTTT | CASSLEGFGTDTQYF
. | TRBJ2-3 | . | TRBV4-1 | 15 | TGCGCCAGCAGCCAAGATGAGGGATTCTCAGATACGCAGTATTTT | CASSQDEGFSDTQYF
. | TRBJ1-1 | . | TRBV19 | 16 | TGTGCCAGTAGTATAGATCCCGGGCAGGGATTCACTGAAGCTTTCTTT | CASSIDPGQGFTEAFF
TRBD2 | TRBJ2-1 | . | TRBV7-2 | 15 | TGTGCCAGCAGCTCCTTAGCGGGAGGGCCTTATGAGCAGTTCTTC | CASSSLAGGPYEQFF
. | TRBJ2-7 | . | TRBV5-1 | 13 | TGCGCCAGCAGCTTAGTGAGTACCTACGAGCAGTACTTC | CASSLVSTYEQYF
TRBD2 | TRBJ2-3 | . | TRBV14 | 18 | TGTGCCAGCAGCCAAGAAATAAGGGCTAGCGGGAGCACAGATACGCAGTATTTT | CASSQEIRASGSTDTQYF
. | TRBJ1-3 | . | TRBV7-2 | 17 | TGTGCCAGCAGCTTAAAGTACCGGGCAGGCTCTGGAAACACCATATATTTT | CASSLKYRAGSGNTIYF
. | TRBJ2-1 | . | TRBV5-4 | 15 | TGTGCCAGCAGCTTGAGGGTGGGGCCGCCCGATGAGCAGTTCTTC | CASSLRVGPPDEQFF
TRBD2 | TRBJ2-3 | . | TRBV5-1 | 17 | TGCGCCAGCAGCTTGGCTCTAGCGGGAGGGCCCGAAGATACGCAGTATTTT | CASSLALAGGPEDTQYF
. | TRBJ1-5 | . | TRBV4-1 | 13 | TGCGCCAGCAGCCAAGATATTACGCAGCCCCAGCATTTT | CASSQDITQPQHF
TRBD1 | TRBJ1-2 | . | TRBV6-1 | 12 | TGTGCCAGCACCGACAGGGGTTATGGCTACACCTTC | CASTDRGYGYTF
. | TRBJ1-4 | . | TRBV19 | 14 | TGTGCCAGTACCGGGACCGCAGCTAATGAAAAACTGTTTTTT | CASTGTAANEKLFF
. | TRBJ2-1 | . | TRBV10-2 | 11 | TGCGCCAGCAGTGGAGGTGATGAGCAGTTCTTC | CASSGGDEQFF
. | TRBJ2-1 | . | TRBV5-1 | 14 | TGCGCCAGCAGCCACGAGGGCCTTAACAATGAGCAGTTCTTC | CASSHEGLNNEQFF
. | TRBJ2-1 | . | TRBV11-2 | 17 | TGTGCCAGCAGCCCCTCCGTAGCGAGCGGAATTTACAATGAGCAGTTCTTC | CASSPSVASGIYNEQFF
. | TRBJ1-2 | . | TRBV19 | 13 | TGTGCCAGTAGCGGGACCTCAGGAGTAAGCTACACCTTC | CASSGTSGVSYTF
. | TRBJ1-5 | . | TRBV20-1 | 11 | TGCAGTGCTAGAATAGGGCAGCCCCAGCATTTT | CSARIGQPQHF
. | TRBJ1-6 | once | TRBV5-1 | 15 | TGCGCCAGCAGCTTGTTACAGGGTTTAGAATCACCCCTCCACTTT | CASSLLQGLESPLHF
. | TRBJ2-3 | . | TRBV6-1 | 14 | TGTGCCAGCAGTGAATCCTTGGGCACAGATACGCAGTATTTT | CASSESLGTDTQYF
TRBD1 | TRBJ1-2 | . | TRBV9 | 16 | TGTGCCAGCAGCGTAGACCAAACAGGGGGCGACTATGGCTACACCTTC | CASSVDQTGGDYGYTF
TRBD1 | TRBJ1-5 | . | TRBV30 | 14 | TGTGCCTGGACGCCGGGACAGGGAAATCAGCCCCAGCATTTT | CAWTPGQGNQPQHF
. | TRBJ2-1 | . | TRBV15 | 15 | TGTGCCACCAGCAGAGGAGGTATCGCGCTCAATGAGCAGTTCTTC | CATSRGGIALNEQFF
TRBD1 | TRBJ2-1 | . | TRBV15 | 13 | TGTGCCACCAGCAGGGACAGGGGTTTAGAGCAGTTCTTC | CATSRDRGLEQFF
TRBD1 | TRBJ2-7 | . | TRBV7-2 | 17 | TGTGCCAGCAGCTTAGCGTCAGGGACAGGGTGGCGCTACGAGCAGTACTTC | CASSLASGTGWRYEQYF
. | TRBJ1-2 | . | TRBV10-1 | 13 | TGCGCCAGCAGTGCGGCAGGGAACTATGGCTACACCTTC | CASSAAGNYGYTF
. | TRBJ2-2 | . | TRBV4-2 | 19 | TGTGCCAGCAGCCAAGATGCAAGGGCGGCTAGCTTCGGCACCGGGGAGCTGTTTTTT | CASSQDARAASFGTGELFF
. | TRBJ1-2 | . | TRBV5-1 | 14 | TGCGCCAGCAGCTTGTCCCGAGGAGTCGATGGCTACACCTTC | CASSLSRGVDGYTF
TRBD2 | TRBJ2-5 | . | TRBV19 | 14 | TGTGCCAGTAGTGGACTAGCGGGAAGAGAGACCCAGTACTTC | CASSGLAGRETQYF
. | TRBJ1-1 | . | TRBV5-6 | 15 | TGTGCCAGCAGCTTGTTTTCTACAGCGGAGACTGAAGCTTTCTTT | CASSLFSTAETEAFF
. | TRBJ1-5 | . | TRBV2 | 13 | TGTGCCAGCAGTGAGCAGGGCAATCAGCCCCAGCATTTT | CASSEQGNQPQHF
. | TRBJ2-6 | few | TRBV28 | 14 | TGTGCCAGCAGTTTAAGGGCTGGGGCCAACGTCCTGACTTTC | CASSLRAGANVLTF
. | TRBJ1-2 | . | TRBV19 | 14 | TGTGCCAGTAGCCAAAGAACAGCTAACTATGGCTACACCTTC | CASSQRTANYGYTF
TRBD2 | TRBJ2-7 | . | TRBV10-2 | 14 | TGCGCCAGCAGGGCGGGAGTCGGGTCGTACGAGCAGTACTTC | CASRAGVGSYEQYF
. | TRBJ2-3 | . | TRBV6-1 | 15 | TGTGCCAGCAGGATAGGACAGCAAAAGGGAGATACGCAGTATTTT | CASRIGQQKGDTQYF